Following are 17 T cell receptor beta chains from one sample sequenced in a study of post-analysis software for immune sequencing data. Study-wide results and limits: TRBV segments more frequent in patients than in controls numbered five and included TRBV5-6, TRBV5-1 and TRBV20-1.

Each TCR beta cDNA library carried unique molecular identifiers. Via MiXCR, TCRdb re-called the PCR reads, giving one row per CDR3 protein. This repertoire shows hundreds of thousands of distinct CDR3 sequences, about a third found once; its top ten account for roughly 13%. No antigen is known for these receptors. Sequences were obtained from blood. The origin of the receptors is a girl aged 5 to 17 with multiple sclerosis.

This clonotype has more than one count but fewer than ten. The chain is built from TRBV20-1 and TRBJ1-4; D is unclear. This CDR3 has 12 amino acids. Germline CDR1 is DFQATT and CDR2 is SNEGSKA (reference sequence). CDR3 loop: CSVGGRNEKLFF. As DNA, the CDR3 is TGCAGCGTCGGAGGGAGGAATGAAAAACTGTTTTTT.

This chain connects TRBV11-2 to TRBJ2-2; D call uncertain. The CDR3 contains 14 residues. The germline CDR1 and CDR2 sequences are SGHAT and FQNNGV. Trimming stripped 5 bases from V and 1 base from J, with 8 bases between. CDR3 nucleotides: TGTGCCAGCAGCCCCACTCTGAACACCGGGGAGCTGTTTTTT. As protein: CASSPTLNTGELFF.

A few counts support this clonotype. The gene calls are TRBV6-2 or TRBV6-3 and TRBJ1-2; maybe TRBD1 (6 bases). This CDR3 has 12 residues. Between the trimmed V and J ends, which lost 6 bases and 7 bases, there was a span of 12 bases. The germline CDR1 and CDR2 sequences are MNHEY and SVGEGT. CDR3 amino acids: CASREQGTGYTF. The CDR3 bases are TGTGCCAGCAGAGAACAGGGAACTGGCTACACCTTC.

V gene TRBV27 combines with J gene TRBJ2-5, with 9 bases identical to TRBD2. The CDR3 consists of 17 residues. Germline assignment: CDR1 MNHEY and CDR2 SMNVEV (reference sequence). J gave up 1 base and V 2 bases, and 8 bases lay outside the gene matches. The CDR3: CASSLHPAGGPQETQYF. For the CDR3, the DNA is TGTGCCAGCAGTTTACATCCAGCGGGGGGTCCCCAAGAGACCCAGTACTTC.

This chain joins TRBV6-6 and TRBJ2-3, with D hard to call. V lost 8 bases, J lost 3 bases, and 6 bases lay in between. This CDR3 is 11 amino acids long. Germline V lookup: CDR1 MNHNY, CDR2 SVGAGI (reference sequence). In DNA, the CDR3 is TGTGCCAGCGAGATGACAGATACGCAGTATTTT. Translated, it gives CASEMTDTQYF.

This clonotype has just a few counts. The junction shows a germline mismatch at one end, possibly a read error. The J gene is TRBJ2-1, the V gene TRBV7-2; TRBD2 aligns across 11 bases. The germline V gene has CDR1 SGHTA and CDR2 FQGNSA. The CDR3 extends over 14 amino acids. CDR3 in amino acids: CASSIAGGGGEQFF. The CDR3 DNA sequence: TGTGCCAGCAGCATAGCGGGGGGGGGCGGGGAGCAGTTCTTC.

CDR3 in amino acids: CASSLSGGHRSTDTQYF. The DNA of the CDR3 is TGTGCCAGCAGCTTATCGGGGGGCCACCGGAGCACAGATACGCAGTATTTT. The chain has TRBV7-2 and TRBJ2-3; D possibly corresponds to TRBD2 (7 bases). Trimming removed 2 bases from V and 0 bases from J, with 15 bases in between. The germline V gene encodes CDR1 SGHTA and CDR2 FQGNSA. The CDR3 has 17 amino acids.

This clonotype was detected once. The chain has TRBV11-2 and TRBJ1-1; no definite D call. The CDR3 is 13 amino acids. Germline V gene sequence: CDR1 SGHAT, CDR2 FQNNGV. Trimming left V 6 bases short and J 3 bases short, with 11 bases between. The CDR3 spells CASRSWSDTEAFF. The CDR3 DNA reads TGTGCCAGCAGGAGCTGGTCGGACACTGAAGCTTTCTTT.

This clonotype was detected only a few times. The chain employs TRBV6-2 or TRBV6-3 and TRBJ2-1; 9 bases are a match to TRBD1. The CDR3 has 14 residues. J was trimmed by 4 bases and V by 6 bases; bases with no gene match: 4. Germline V gene sequence: CDR1 MNHEY, CDR2 SVGEGT. The CDR3 sequence is CASRGQGPYNEQFF. Written as DNA, the CDR3 is TGTGCCAGCAGGGGACAGGGCCCATACAATGAGCAGTTCTTC.

This clonotype was counted only a few times. The V and J genes are TRBV7-3 and TRBJ2-1, with D maybe TRBD2 (5 bases). CDR3 length: 13 amino acids. Germline V gene sequence: CDR1 SGHTA, CDR2 FQGTGA. Trimming shortened V by 5 bases and J by 5 bases, and 10 bases separated the two germline ends. The CDR3, as DNA: TGTGCCAGCAGCAAGGACTCGCACAATGAGCAGTTCTTC. Encoded protein: CASSKDSHNEQFF.

This clonotype was found a few times. The chain combines TRBV6-5 with TRBJ2-7; D call uncertain. The germline V gene encodes CDR1 MNHEY and CDR2 SVGAGI. This CDR3 is 15 amino acids long. Trimming stripped 3 bases from V and 3 bases from J, with 15 bases between. Here the CDR3 reads CASSYLAGPYYEQYF. The CDR3 DNA reads TGTGCCAGCAGTTATTTGGCTGGGCCATACTACGAGCAGTACTTC.

This chain joins TRBV10-3 and TRBJ1-2; 8 nucleotides agree with TRBD1. The J segment lost 4 bases and the V segment lost 2 bases, leaving 6 bases of the junction unmatched. Germline CDR1 ENHRY, CDR2 SYGVKD. The CDR3 sequence is 15 residues long. The DNA of the CDR3 is TGTGCCATCAGTGAGACCGGACAGGGAGTCTATGGCTACACCTTC. Translated, it gives CAISETGQGVYGYTF.

CDR3 sequence reads: CASSLVRGTYGYTF. CDR3 sequence (DNA): TGTGCCAGCAGTTTAGTGCGGGGCACCTATGGCTACACCTTC. The chain uses TRBV12-3 or TRBV12-4 and TRBJ1-2; D is possibly TRBD1 (5 bases). The CDR3 covers 14 residues. V was trimmed by 1 base and J by 4 bases, leaving 10 bases between them.

This clonotype was seen more than once but under ten times. The chain combines TRBV20-1 with TRBJ2-7; 10 bases are a match to TRBD1. Germline CDR1 and CDR2: DFQATT and SNEGSKA (reference sequence). The length of the CDR3 is 13 residues. Trimming removed 6 bases from V and 5 bases from J; junction bases left unmatched: 7. The CDR3 loop is CSADPTGGDEQYF. CDR3 sequence (DNA): TGCAGTGCCGATCCGACAGGGGGCGACGAGCAGTACTTC.

V gene TRBV7-2 combines with J gene TRBJ2-7; D call uncertain. This CDR3 spans 19 amino acids. V lost 4 bases and J lost 4, with 29 bases in between. Germline-derived CDR1 and CDR2 are SGHTA and FQGNSA. The CDR3 DNA is TGTGCCAGCAGCTGCCTAACTCCAAACTGGCGCCATCGTCCGTACGAGCAGTACTTC. Encoded protein: CASSCLTPNWRHRPYEQYF.

J is TRBJ2-1 and V is TRBV5-1; TRBD1 aligns across 7 bases. The trim removed 0 bases at V and 6 bases at J, leaving 12 bases unmatched. The germline V gene has CDR1 SGHRS and CDR2 YFSETQ. This CDR3 has 17 residues. CDR3 in amino acids: CASSLGGPGTVTNEQFF. The CDR3 coding sequence is TGCGCCAGCAGCTTGGGAGGGCCCGGGACAGTCACCAATGAGCAGTTCTTC.

This rearrangement joins TRBV20-1 to TRBJ2-3, with D maybe TRBD1 (5 bases). Trimming pared 3 bases from V and 4 bases from J, leaving 11 bases between. Germline loops: CDR1 DFQATT, CDR2 SNEGSKA (reference sequence). The CDR3 is 13 residues long. CDR3 DNA sequence: TGCAGTGCTAGGGTAACAGGTCCAGATACGCAGTATTTT. Translating it yields CSARVTGPDTQYF.